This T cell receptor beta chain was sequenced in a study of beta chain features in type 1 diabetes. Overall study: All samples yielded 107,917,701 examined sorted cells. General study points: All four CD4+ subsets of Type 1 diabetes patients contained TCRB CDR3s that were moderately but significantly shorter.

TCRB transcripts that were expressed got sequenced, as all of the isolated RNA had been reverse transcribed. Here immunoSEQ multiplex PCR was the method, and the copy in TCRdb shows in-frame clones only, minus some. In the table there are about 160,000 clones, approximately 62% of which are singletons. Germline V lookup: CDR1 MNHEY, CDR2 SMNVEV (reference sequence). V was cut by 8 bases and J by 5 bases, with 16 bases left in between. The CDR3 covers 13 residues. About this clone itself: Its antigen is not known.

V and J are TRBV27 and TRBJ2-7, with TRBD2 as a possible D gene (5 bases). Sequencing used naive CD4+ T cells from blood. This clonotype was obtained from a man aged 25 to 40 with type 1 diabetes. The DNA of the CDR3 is TGTGCCAGCTCCTGGAGGCACGGCGACGAGCAGTACTTC. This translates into CASSWRHGDEQYF.